Sequencing of this T cell receptor beta chain was carried out in a study of cytomegalovirus exposure and HLA in healthy donors. Overall study: About 85 million unique TCRs from HLA-typed donors were held in an early release of data.

The V gene's germline CDR1 is LNHDA and CDR2 SQIVND (reference sequence). CDR3 size: 14 residues. Deletions cut 2 bases from V and 6 bases from J, with 10 bases between. It was healthy bone marrow donors who served as donors. General observations from the study: Altogether, 150 or so TCR beta chains were recorded as cytomegalovirus-associated. Accurate predictions that matched the HLA-A and HLA-B alleles of most subjects were reportedly made from TCR beta sequences.

On this clone itself: Its antigen is undetermined.

Vbeta (60) and Jbeta (13) primers were used in the PCR. Generated by immunoSEQ multiplex PCR, the TCRdb table keeps only in-frame clones and is missing some. Among more than 90,000 clones listed, approximately 81% were seen once. Sequencing input: PBMCs. The clonotype originates from a woman in her 70s in good health and CMV-seropositive. V is TRBV19 and J is TRBJ2-2; D not resolved. As DNA, the CDR3 is TGTGCCAGTAGTATAATAGTTCGGGCCGGGGAGCTGTTTTTT. Translated: CASSIIVRAGELFF.